These 4 T cell receptor beta chains were all obtained from the same sample, sequenced in a study of cytomegalovirus exposure and HLA in healthy donors. 13 Jbeta primers and 60 Vbeta primers were used for the PCR. Sequencing was performed with immunoSEQ multiplex PCR; in TCRdb, only in-frame clones are kept and a portion is missing. The sample has about 53,000 clones. Sequencing was done on a sample of PBMCs. These receptors were obtained from a woman between 18 and 30 years old in good health and CMV-seronegative.

The CDR3 loop is CASGRNGINEQFF. CDR3 nucleotides: TGTGCCAGCGGTCGCAACGGGATAAATGAGCAGTTCTTC. The J gene is TRBJ2-1, the V gene TRBV2; the D gene is possibly TRBD2 (5 bases). Germline CDR1 is SNHLY and CDR2 is FYNNEI. V was cut by 8 bases and J by 7 bases, with 15 bases left in between. This CDR3 spans 13 amino acids. Variable domain in full (rest from reference TRBV2 and TRBJ2-1): EPEVTQTPSHQVTQMGQEVILRCVPISNHLYFYWYRQILGQKVEFLVSFYNNEISEKSEIFDDQFSVERPDGSNFTLKIRSTKLEDSAMYFCASGRNGINEQFFGPGTRLTVL.

The V and J genes are TRBV6-5 and TRBJ1-5; possible D gene TRBD1, 5 bases. The V gene lost 4 bases and the J gene lost 11 bases, with 18 bases spanning the gap. There are 14 residues in the CDR3. Germline assignment: CDR1 MNHEY and CDR2 SVGAGI. The CDR3, as DNA: TGTGCCAGCAGTTGGGACGGCTGGGGGGGGGCCCAGCATTTT. The encoded protein is CASSWDGWGGAQHF.

This chain links TRBV7-9 with TRBJ1-2, with TRBD1 as a possible D gene (6 bases). This CDR3 contains 13 residues. Germline CDR1 reads SEHNR; CDR2 reads FQNEAQ (reference sequence). The ends were cut back, 1 base at V and 8 bases at J, with 11 bases in the middle. CDR3 nucleotides: TGTGCCAGCAGCTTAGTTACAGGGAGCGGCTACACCTTC. This gives the protein CASSLVTGSGYTF.

The rearrangement joins TRBV28 to TRBJ1-2; D gene uncertain. Germline V gives CDR1 MDHEN, CDR2 SYDVKM. V was trimmed by 1 base and J by 3 bases, leaving 12 bases between them. CDR3 size: 15 residues. In nucleotides, the CDR3 is TGTGCCAGCAGTTTATCCTCGACTGAATACTATGGCTACACCTTC. As protein: CASSLSSTEYYGYTF.